The 20 T cell receptor beta chains reported below all come from one sample, sequenced in a study of blood T cell repertoires in COVID-19. Some clones are missing from TCRdb's copy, which holds only in-frame ones; the method was immunoSEQ multiplex PCR. The repertoire holds about 140,000 clones, with about 86% as singletons. The sample was peripheral blood. The receptors were sampled from a woman aged 60 to 75 with acute or convalescent COVID-19.

This chain uses TRBV7-2 with TRBJ1-6; TRBD1 might be the D (5 bases). The CDR3 contains 15 residues. Trimming shortened V by 4 bases and J by 10 bases, and 17 bases separated the two germline ends. The V gene's germline CDR1 is SGHTA and CDR2 FQGNSA. The CDR3 spells CASSSQGSEKSPLHF. In nucleotides, the CDR3 is TGTGCCAGCAGCTCCCAGGGAAGCGAGAAGTCACCCCTCCACTTT.

This chain connects TRBV28 to TRBJ1-5; 10 nucleotides align to TRBD1. Germline V gives CDR1 MDHEN, CDR2 SYDVKM. Germline trimming cut 6 bases from V and 2 bases from J; bases unmatched to any gene: 13. This CDR3 is 18 amino acids long. In DNA form, the CDR3 reads TGTGCCAGCAGCCGATCTTCCGGGACAGGGGTGGGCAATCAGCCCCAGCATTTT. It translates to CASSRSSGTGVGNQPQHF.

The V and J genes are TRBV7-2 and TRBJ1-6; 9 nucleotides line up with TRBD1. J lost 9 bases, V lost 1 base, and 4 bases had no gene match. The CDR3 loop spans 15 amino acids. The germline CDR1 and CDR2 sequences are SGHTA and FQGNSA. The CDR3, as DNA: TGTGCCAGCAGCTTAGTAACAGGGGGCTCTTCACCCCTCCACTTT. Protein sequence: CASSLVTGGSSPLHF.

This chain uses TRBV5-8 with TRBJ2-7; perhaps TRBD2 as D (6 bases). This CDR3 is 14 amino acids long. Germline loops: CDR1 SGHTS, CDR2 YDEGEE. Trimming took off 1 base at V and 2 bases at J, with 10 bases between the two ends. CDR3 sequence (DNA): TGTGCCAGCAGCTTGTGGACTACGCCCTACGAGCAGTACTTC. Translation: CASSLWTTPYEQYF.

The chain has TRBV5-1 and TRBJ1-2; 9 bases line up with TRBD1. The V gene end was trimmed by 3 bases and the J gene end by 8 bases; junction bases not matched to a gene: 17. CDR3 size: 17 residues. Germline V lookup: CDR1 SGHRS, CDR2 YFSETQ. This chain's CDR3 is CASSSSGTGSHLGGYTF. CDR3 DNA sequence: TGCGCCAGCAGCTCCTCCGGGACAGGGTCACATCTAGGGGGCTACACCTTC.

The V call is TRBV7-9, the J call TRBJ1-2, with 8 bases matching TRBD1. The CDR3 length is 18 residues. Germline loops: CDR1 SEHNR, CDR2 FQNEAQ (reference sequence). With 4 bases clipped from V and 3 bases from J, the junction kept 16 bases outside the gene matches. The CDR3 DNA reads TGTGCCAGCAGCTCTAGGACAGGGTGGGGATTATCAGACTATGGCTACACCTTC. This sequence encodes CASSSRTGWGLSDYGYTF.

CDR3 bases: TGTGCCAGCAGTGACGGACAGGTCTTAAATGAAAAACTGTTTTTT. Translated, it gives CASSDGQVLNEKLFF. The V gene is TRBV25-1, the J gene TRBJ1-4; the match to TRBD1 covers 7 bases. The CDR3 totals 15 residues. The trim removed 3 bases at V and 5 bases at J, leaving 6 bases unmatched. Per germline, CDR1 MGHDK and CDR2 SYGVNS. The full variable domain, its missing parts supplied by reference TRBV25-1 and TRBJ1-4, is EADIYQTPRYLVIGTGKKITLECSQTMGHDKMYWYQQDPGMELHLIHYSYGVNSTEKGDLSSESTVSRIRTEHFPLTLESARPSHTSQYLCASSDGQVLNEKLFFGSGTQLSVL.

The genes are TRBV28 and TRBJ2-2; tentatively, D is TRBD1 (5 bases). The V and J ends lost 3 bases and 4 bases respectively, with 9 bases between them. CDR3 length equals 14 residues. The germline V gene has CDR1 MDHEN and CDR2 SYDVKM. CDR3 nucleotide sequence: TGTGCCAGCAGTTTTGCAGGGTTCACCGGGGAGCTGTTTTTT. Translation gives CASSFAGFTGELFF.

A few counts support this clone. V is TRBV7-8 and J is TRBJ2-5; weak D call: TRBD1 (6 bases). V was cut by 1 base and J by 4 bases, with 16 bases left in between. Germline CDR1 reads SGHVS; CDR2 reads FQNEAQ. The CDR3 consists of 16 residues. The CDR3 DNA reads TGTGCCAGCAGCTTAGGGGGGCACACAGGTGGAGAGACCCAGTACTTC. This gives the protein CASSLGGHTGGETQYF.

The chain links TRBV6-5 to TRBJ1-1; 9 bases align to TRBD1. Germline V gene sequence: CDR1 MNHEY, CDR2 SVGAGI. V trimming: 5 bases; J trimming: 5 bases; junction bases outside the gene matches: 9. The CDR3 consists of 15 residues. This CDR3 is CASSIRQGVGTEAFF. In DNA form, the CDR3 reads TGTGCCAGCAGTATTCGACAGGGGGTCGGGACTGAAGCTTTCTTT.

This chain joins TRBV24-1 and TRBJ1-4, with D possibly matching TRBD1 (5 bases). The germline CDR1 and CDR2 sequences are KGHDR and SFDVKD. This CDR3 is 16 amino acids long. V lost 3 bases and J lost 2, with 12 bases in between. The CDR3 nucleotides are TGTGCCACCAGTGATCCCAGACAGTGCACTAATGAAAAACTGTTTTTT. This sequence encodes CATSDPRQCTNEKLFF.

V is TRBV4-1 and J is TRBJ1-6; 9 positions match TRBD1. The CDR3 length is 16 residues. J gave up 10 bases and V 3 bases, and 10 bases lay outside the gene matches. The V gene's germline CDR1 is MGHRA and CDR2 YSYEKL. CDR3 in amino acids: CASSQARDRDGSPLHF. The CDR3 DNA sequence: TGCGCCAGCAGCCAGGCCCGGGACAGGGATGGATCACCCCTCCACTTT.

The gene calls are TRBV28 and TRBJ1-1; TRBD1 aligns across 7 bases. Germline-derived CDR1 and CDR2 are MDHEN and SYDVKM. The CDR3 runs to 14 residues. Germline trimming cut 9 bases from V and 3 bases from J; bases unmatched to any gene: 10. CDR3 in DNA: TGTGCCAGGGGCACTAACAGGGGTTACACTGAAGCTTTCTTT. Its protein is CARGTNRGYTEAFF.

This clone was observed a single time. The V call is TRBV4-2, the J call TRBJ2-5; 8 positions agree with TRBD1. The V gene end was trimmed by 6 bases and the J gene end by 1 base; junction bases not matched to a gene: 4. The CDR3 runs 14 residues. Germline CDR1 and CDR2: LGHNA and YNFKEQ. The CDR3 DNA reads as TGTGCCAGCAGGCGGGGACAGGCCCAAGAGACCCAGTACTTC. This sequence encodes CASRRGQAQETQYF.

The chain employs TRBV6-2 or TRBV6-3 and TRBJ2-3; the D gene is possibly TRBD2 (5 bases). The CDR3 is 15 amino acids. CDR1 and CDR2 (germline): MNHEY, SVGEGT. V was cut by 2 bases and J by 2 bases, with 11 bases left in between. As DNA, the CDR3 is TGTGCCAGCAGTTACGGACTCGGAAACACAGATACGCAGTATTTT. Protein product: CASSYGLGNTDTQYF.

This clone was observed once. This chain connects TRBV12-3 or TRBV12-4 to TRBJ1-2, with no clear D. CDR3 length: 13 amino acids. Trimming stripped 1 base from V and 7 bases from J, with 10 bases between. CDR3: CASSLGVGAGYTF. DNA for the CDR3: TGTGCCAGCAGTTTAGGAGTGGGAGCTGGCTACACCTTC.

This chain uses TRBV5-1 with TRBJ1-2, with 8 bases aligning to TRBD1. V shed 0 bases and J 8 bases; nucleotides not matched to a gene: 6. CDR3 length: 14 amino acids. CDR1 is SGHRS, CDR2 YFSETQ, per germline. CDR3 in DNA: TGCGCCAGCAGCTTGGACAGGGGGGGTAGCGGCTACACCTTC. Amino acid sequence: CASSLDRGGSGYTF.

This clone was observed a few times. This chain joins TRBV7-6 and TRBJ2-7, with D possibly TRBD1 on 8 matching bases. The V and J ends lost 2 bases and 7 bases respectively, with 18 bases between them. This CDR3 is built from 15 residues. Germline loops: CDR1 SGHVS, CDR2 FNYEAQ. The CDR3 spells CASSLPPRGRGEQYF. The CDR3, as DNA: TGTGCCAGCAGCTTACCCCCCAGGGGGCGGGGGGAGCAGTACTTC.

V gene TRBV19 combines with J gene TRBJ1-1; 7 positions agree with TRBD1. J lost 1 base, V lost 5 bases, and 7 bases had no gene match. Germline V gene lookup returns CDR1 LNHDA and CDR2 SQIVND (reference sequence). The CDR3 sequence is 15 residues long. In DNA, the CDR3 is TGTGCCAGTAGTCCCACAGGGGTGGGGAACACTGAAGCTTTCTTT. This encodes CASSPTGVGNTEAFF.

Details on this clone: Different DNA sequences within this sample yield the same CDR3. The genes are TRBV4-1 and TRBJ1-5; no clear D. Trimming removed 0 bases at V and 5 bases at J, with 5 bases between. Germline V gene lookup returns CDR1 MGHRA and CDR2 YSYEKL. The CDR3 covers 13 residues. CDR3 bases: TGCGCCAGCAGCCAAGATCGAGATCAGCCCCAGCATTTT. Translating gives CASSQDRDQPQHF.